This entry concerns a single T cell receptor beta chain. The antigen it recognizes is unknown. Within one base of it there is no much larger clone, and no base qualities were kept. This entry is derived from a study of cytomegalovirus exposure and HLA in healthy donors (dated by TCRdb to the late 2010s). Background on the whole study: According to a later analysis, one platform produced both the 110 or so validation repertoires and the 550 to 800 repertoires of the first cohort. The study was designed to test whether signatures of past pathogen exposure could be identified by cataloging public T cell receptors. Besides the first cohort of more than 650 subjects, a separate validation cohort made up of 90 to 150 different subjects was used. The study combined high-throughput TCR immunosequencing, statistical association of individual TCRs with disease status, and machine learning to predict cytomegalovirus infection status. General findings and caveats noted by the study authors: The classifier was reported to diagnose cytomegalovirus status with high specificity and sensitivity in both the original and validation cohorts. A few of the identified cytomegalovirus-associated TCR beta chains were confirmed in vitro to be specific for cytomegalovirus antigens. Subsequent analysis determined that TCRs grouped into clusters in the first cohort also showed a tendency toward co-occurrence across the 120 validation repertoires, and 85% to 95% of cluster scores exceeded 0. The authors suggested that the approach could potentially be generalized to other disease states and immunological phenotypes. Most TCR sequences were observed very rarely across donors, whereas some public TCRs were present in many individuals. A total of 164 TCR beta chains were listed by the study as associated with cytomegalovirus. All 120 or so repertoires were used to score co-occurrence in the validation cohort in a later analysis, because that analysis had no HLA typing for the cohort.

CDR1 and CDR2, looked up from the germline V gene, are SQVTM and ANQGSEA. V is reduced by 4 bases and J by 1 base, leaving a spacing of 25 bases between them. Reading from cysteine to phenylalanine, the CDR3 counts 18 amino acids. Only the CDR3 DNA stays, 54 bases, in frame from base 1. The donors belonged to the validation cohort of around 130 subjects, which was separate from the roughly 700-subject first cohort. The library was obtained by the immunoSEQ multiplex PCR assay. In the paper's pipeline: A statistical classification framework was built for diagnosing cytomegalovirus status from the catalog of TCR beta chain sequences. The table comes from immuneACCESS by way of TCRdb, which keeps in-frame sequences with V and J called. Part of the clones is missing from these tables; in studies checked, under half for an unresolved V gene and the rest for unknown reasons. Clonal size and the V and J genes are those of that table, whereas D and trimming came from the DNA. In all, the sample holds around 98,000 clones, and roughly nine tenths of those were seen once. The ten largest make up less than 7.5% of the sample.

The specimen was PBMCs. The chain links TRBV29-1 with TRBJ1-1; no D gene can be assigned with confidence. The sequence was obtained from a man aged 18 to 29 in good health and CMV-seropositive. The nucleotide sequence is TGCAGCGTTGCTTTTGTAGACAAGACCCCTGGATGGAACACTGAAGCTTTCTTT. It translates to CSVAFVDKTPGWNTEAFF.